This is a list of T cell receptor beta chains from one sample in a study of T cells after yellow fever vaccination. TCRdb re-analysed the 5' RACE reads in MiXCR, keeping a single row per CDR3 protein. This repertoire shows 200,000 to 250,000 distinct CDR3 sequences, 3.2% found once; its top ten account for under 3.5%. Material: CD4+ T cells sorted from PBMCs, obtained 10 days after the yellow fever booster vaccination. These receptors were taken from a young man who received the YFV17D yellow fever vaccine. Each CDR3 is given with its conserved first and last residue. Fields, in order: D gene, V gene, clone size, J gene, CDR3 DNA, CDR3 protein. D genes are given only for firm matches. Clone sizes are given selectively: once, few, many, or a class where the clone is expanded.

TRBD1	TRBV10-3	.	TRBJ1-5	TGTGCCATCGGGAGGGACAGAGATCAGCCCCAGCATTTT	CAIGRDRDQPQHF
TRBD1	TRBV27	few	TRBJ1-1	TGTGCCAGCAGTTTATGCAGGGGGCGGGCTTGGGACACTGAAGCTTTCTTT	CASSLCRGRAWDTEAFF
.	TRBV29-1	.	TRBJ1-5	TGCAGCGTTGCTGAGACAGGAAAAGATCAGCCCCAGCATTTT	CSVAETGKDQPQHF
.	TRBV7-2	many	TRBJ1-4	TGTGCCAGCAGCTTCTCCCATAATGAAAAACTGTTTTTT	CASSFSHNEKLFF
.	TRBV6-2/TRBV6-3	.	TRBJ1-5	TGTGCCAGCAGCGCCGCGGGGCTTCGACTCAATCAGCCCCAGCATTTT	CASSAAGLRLNQPQHF
TRBD1	TRBV7-2	many	TRBJ2-5	TGTGCCAGCAGCATACAGGGGCACCAAGAGACCCAGTACTTC	CASSIQGHQETQYF
TRBD1	TRBV4-2	few	TRBJ1-3	TGTGCCAGCAGCCAAGACGGACAGGGCTTCTCTGGAAACACCATATATTTT	CASSQDGQGFSGNTIYF
TRBD1	TRBV9	.	TRBJ1-4	TGTGCCAGCAGCTCTATGGACAGGGGTAATGAAAAACTGTTTTTT	CASSSMDRGNEKLFF
.	TRBV20-1	many	TRBJ1-5	TGCAGTGCTATTCGACAGGTTAATCAGCCCCAGCATTTT	CSAIRQVNQPQHF
.	TRBV6-5	.	TRBJ2-5	TGTGCCAGCAGTTACTCTGACAGAAACCAAGAGACCCAGTACTTC	CASSYSDRNQETQYF
.	TRBV10-3	few	TRBJ2-7	TGTGCCATCAGTGAGAAAAATTCCAGGAGCTCCTACGAGCAGTACTTC	CAISEKNSRSSYEQYF
.	TRBV12-3/TRBV12-4	few	TRBJ1-3	TGTGCCAGCATCCAGACCTCTGGAAACACCATATATTTT	CASIQTSGNTIYF